This TCR beta chain was sequenced during a study of shared clonotypes between healthy human individuals. Study-wide results and caveats: What naive subsets generally showed was a larger estimated richness than memory subsets showed. It was expected that sequencing depth would affect clonotype sharing among donors.

All participating donors were Caucasian adults from Nashville, Tennessee. The split of CD4+ cells yielded CD45RA+ naive and CD45RA-negative memory subsets. Data came from immunoSEQ multiplex PCR; TCRdb stores just in-frame clones and leaves some out. This sample has 550,000 to 850,000 clones, with approximately 79% found just once. For this clone: Its matching antigen is unknown.

Germline values: CDR1 MGHRA, CDR2 YSYEKL. The junction had 6 bases not matched to a gene; V was cut back by 1 base and J by 7 bases. CDR3 length: 14 residues. The material sequenced was memory CD4+ T cells sorted from blood. The subset here: CD45RA-negative fraction. The source of this sequence is a woman in her thirties in good health. The chain couples TRBV4-1 to TRBJ2-7; TRBD1 matches 8 bases. In DNA form, the CDR3 reads TGCGCCAGCAGCCAAGGGACAGGGAGCCGGGAGCAGTACTTC. This encodes CASSQGTGSREQYF.